The 22 T cell receptor beta chains below were found in one sample sequenced in a study of T cells in Graves' hyperthyroidism and ophthalmopathy (dated by TCRdb to between 2018 and 2021). The library was built by means of multiplex PCR. Sequencing relied on an Illumina HiSeq 2000. TCR beta CDR3 regions were amplified from RNA transcripts. For the first round of RT-PCR on the TCR CDR3, the HTBI primer set was used together with the Qiagen OneStep RT-PCR kit. Using fastp at Q25 and MiXCR, TCRdb reprocessed the public reads and kept productive beta chains. Each CDR3 protein appears once, grouped with its most common genes and DNA. In all, the sample holds about 570,000 distinct CDR3 sequences, and 14% of those were seen once. Approximately 15% of the sample is held by the ten biggest clonotypes. Source material: blood. The receptors come from a woman aged 35 to 49 with Graves' hyperthyroidism.

This clonotype was observed many times. The V gene is TRBV7-3, the J gene TRBJ1-2; 7 bases align to TRBD1. CDR3 length equals 15 residues. The germline CDR1 and CDR2 sequences are SGHTA and FQGTGA. The trim removed 5 bases at V and 7 bases at J, leaving 13 bases unmatched. The CDR3 sequence is CASSPSGQVGFGYTF. CDR3 in DNA: TGTGCCAGCAGCCCATCTGGACAGGTGGGGTTTGGCTACACCTTC.

The CDR3 loop reads CASSATGPRDSPLHF. The CDR3 DNA reads as TGCGCCAGCAGTGCGACAGGGCCCCGGGATTCACCCCTCCACTTT. The chain uses TRBV10-2 and TRBJ1-6, with 7 bases matching TRBD1. This CDR3 region has 15 residues. Unmatched junction bases numbered 8, after V lost 4 bases and J lost 8 bases. CDR1 and CDR2 from the germline V gene are WSHSY and SAAADI.

This clonotype was detected ten times or more. The V and J genes are TRBV2 and TRBJ2-3, with D unclear. The CDR3 totals 12 residues. Germline-derived CDR1 and CDR2 are SNHLY and FYNNEI. The germline V and J ends were trimmed by 8 bases and 2 bases, with 8 bases remaining between them. The CDR3 nucleotides are TGTGCCAGCCTCGGAGCCACAGATACGCAGTATTTT. It translates to CASLGATDTQYF.

This clonotype was counted ten times or more. The chain combines TRBV9 with TRBJ1-1; D is ambiguous. This CDR3 contains 13 residues. CDR1 and CDR2 from the germline V gene are SGDLS and YYNGEE. Trimming took off 0 bases at V and 0 bases at J, with 3 bases between the two ends. CDR3 nucleotides: TGTGCCAGCAGCGTAGGTATGAACACTGAAGCTTTCTTT. It is translated as CASSVGMNTEAFF. Together with reference TRBV9 and TRBJ1-1, the CDR3 gives the full variable domain: DSGVTQTPKHLITATGQRVTLRCSPRSGDLSVYWYQQSLDQGLQFLIQYYNGEERAKGNILERFSAQQFPDLHSELNLSSLELGDSALYFCASSVGMNTEAFFGQGTRLTVV.

CDR3 coding DNA: TGCAGTGCTAGACCCGGACAGACTCCTAACTATGGCTACACCTTC. Protein sequence: CSARPGQTPNYGYTF. J is TRBJ1-2 and V is TRBV20-1; tentative D call: TRBD1 (6 bases). This CDR3 is built from 15 residues. Between the trimmed V and J ends, which lost 2 bases and 0 bases, there was a span of 13 bases. CDR1 DFQATT and CDR2 SNEGSKA come from the germline V gene (reference sequence).

This rearrangement joins TRBV6-1 to TRBJ2-5; D remains ambiguous. Germline loops: CDR1 MNHNS, CDR2 SASEGT. Trimming took 6 bases from V and 2 from J, leaving 10 bases between them. The length of the CDR3 is 13 residues. For the CDR3, the DNA is TGTGCCAGCAGGGACCCACCGCAAGAGACCCAGTACTTC. Amino acids: CASRDPPQETQYF.

This clonotype was detected many times. This chain links TRBV28 with TRBJ1-1, with D perhaps TRBD1 (5 bases). Germline CDR1 MDHEN, CDR2 SYDVKM. V shed 5 bases and J shed 7 bases, with 8 bases lying between them. This CDR3 is built from 11 residues. CDR3 DNA sequence: TGTGCCAGCAGTCCGGGACGTGAAGCTTTCTTT. As protein: CASSPGREAFF.

This clonotype was counted at least ten times. The chain has TRBV3-1 and TRBJ2-7, with D uncertain. V was shortened by 3 bases and J by 6 bases, with 15 bases between the two germline ends. Germline-derived CDR1 and CDR2 are LGHDT and YNNKEL (reference sequence). The CDR3 loop spans 14 amino acids. The CDR3 DNA sequence: TGTGCCAGCAGCCATAACATGGTACCCCTCGAGCAGTACTTC. Translated: CASSHNMVPLEQYF.

This clonotype was observed many times. The chain joins TRBV28 to TRBJ1-1; 7 nucleotides match TRBD1. Germline V gene lookup returns CDR1 MDHEN and CDR2 SYDVKM. The CDR3 runs 19 residues. V gave up 1 base and J gave up 5 bases; unmatched junction bases: 19. The CDR3 protein is CASSLSRSGQNPRTTEAFF. CDR3 DNA sequence: TGTGCCAGCAGTTTATCTAGGTCGGGACAGAATCCCCGAACAACTGAAGCTTTCTTT.

The chain carries TRBV7-9 and TRBJ2-7; tentatively, D is TRBD2 (5 bases). V lost 5 bases to trimming and J lost 5 bases, with 10 bases between them. The CDR3 length is 12 residues. Germline V gene data show CDR1 as SEHNR and CDR2 as FQNEAQ (reference sequence). The CDR3 here is CASSGSEHEQYF. Written as DNA, the CDR3 is TGTGCCAGCAGCGGGAGCGAACACGAGCAGTACTTC.

This clonotype was counted many times. The J gene is TRBJ2-7, the V gene TRBV20-1; 8 positions agree with TRBD2. The V gene's germline CDR1 is DFQATT and CDR2 SNEGSKA (reference sequence). J was trimmed by 3 bases and V by 2 bases; bases with no gene match: 6. This CDR3 has 14 amino acids. CDR3 in amino acids: CSARTLLADYEQYF. The CDR3 DNA reads as TGCAGTGCTAGAACCTTACTAGCGGACTACGAGCAGTACTTC.

The table lists this clonotype with many counts. V usage is TRBV28 and J usage is TRBJ1-2; no clear D. The CDR3 contains 14 residues. Deletions cut 7 bases from V and 5 bases from J, with 17 bases between. Germline values: CDR1 MDHEN, CDR2 SYDVKM. The CDR3, as DNA: TGTGCCAGCACTCCCTTACAAGTCTCTTATGGCTACACCTTC. This codes for CASTPLQVSYGYTF.

This clonotype has a count of ten or more. The V and J genes are TRBV7-2 and TRBJ2-3; D not resolved. The CDR3 is made up of 14 amino acids. Trimming took 1 base from V and 4 from J, leaving 9 bases between them. Germline loops: CDR1 SGHTA, CDR2 FQGNSA. CDR3: CASSLDRAADTQYF. The CDR3 DNA reads TGTGCCAGCAGCTTAGATCGGGCCGCAGATACGCAGTATTTT.

As regards this clonotype: A much larger clone differs from this one at a single base, so this may be a read error. This chain connects TRBV11-3 to TRBJ1-1; D not resolved. The CDR3 length is 12 residues. CDR1 SGHNT and CDR2 YENEEA come from the germline V gene. Trimming stripped 1 base from V and 6 bases from J, with 6 bases between. The CDR3 protein is CASSLATPEAFF. The CDR3 DNA sequence: TGTGCCAGCAGCTTAGCGACTCCTGAAGCTTTCTTT.

J is TRBJ2-2 and V is TRBV7-2; 8 nucleotides agree with TRBD2. From germline, CDR1 is SGHTA and CDR2 FQGNSA. Losses at the gene ends were 1 base for V and 6 bases for J; bases not matched to a gene: 4. The CDR3 has 15 amino acids. CDR3 in amino acids: CASSLDSGVPGELFF. The CDR3 DNA sequence: TGTGCCAGCAGCTTAGATAGCGGGGTGCCCGGGGAGCTGTTTTTT.

This clonotype was recorded at least ten times. This chain joins TRBV30 and TRBJ2-2, with 8 positions matching TRBD1. This CDR3 is built from 13 residues. The germline V gene has CDR1 GTSNPN and CDR2 SVGIG (reference sequence). The V segment lost 8 bases and the J segment 4 bases; nucleotides outside the gene matches: 6. DNA of the CDR3: TGTGCCGCACAGGGGGACTCCACCGGGGAGCTGTTTTTT. Translation: CAAQGDSTGELFF.

The chain has TRBV20-1 and TRBJ1-5, with D hard to call. This CDR3 contains 15 residues. V was cut by 2 bases and J by 4 bases, with 15 bases left in between. Germline V gene sequence: CDR1 DFQATT, CDR2 SNEGSKA (reference sequence). The CDR3 loop is CSARPPTLGNQPQHF. The CDR3 region has the DNA TGCAGTGCTAGACCCCCGACATTGGGGAATCAGCCCCAGCATTTT.

This clonotype came up many times. The rearrangement links TRBV20-1 to TRBJ2-5; the D gene is possibly TRBD2 (5 bases). Germline lookup yields CDR1 DFQATT and CDR2 SNEGSKA (reference sequence). V was cut by 1 base and J by 0 bases, with 15 bases left in between. CDR3 length equals 16 residues. The CDR3 coding sequence is TGCAGTGCTAGAGTCCTAAGCGGCAAGAACCAAGAGACCCAGTACTTC. Its translation is CSARVLSGKNQETQYF.

This clonotype showed up many times. The chain joins TRBV12-3 or TRBV12-4 to TRBJ1-1, with D possibly being TRBD1 (5 bases). Trimming took 7 bases from V and 1 from J, leaving 19 bases between them. CDR3 length: 16 amino acids. CDR3 in DNA: TGTGCCAGCACCTTCTCCGGGGGGGAGTCGAACACTGAAGCTTTCTTT. Protein: CASTFSGGESNTEAFF.

This chain uses TRBV19 with TRBJ2-7; weak D call: TRBD1 (5 bases). Trimming removed 3 bases from V and 3 bases from J, with 9 bases in between. This CDR3 has 13 amino acids. Germline assignment: CDR1 LNHDA and CDR2 SQIVND (reference sequence). The CDR3 region has the DNA TGTGCCAGTAGTATTCCAGGGAACTACGAGCAGTACTTC. It encodes CASSIPGNYEQYF. Supplemented by reference TRBV19 and TRBJ2-7, the full variable domain reads DGGITQSPKYLFRKEGQNVTLSCEQNLNHDAMYWYRQDPGQGLRLIYYSQIVNDFQKGDIAEGYSVSREKKESFPLTVTSAQKNPTAFYLCASSIPGNYEQYFGPGTRLTVT.

In its sample, this clonotype was seen many times. The gene calls are TRBV12-3 or TRBV12-4 and TRBJ2-7; D is uncertain. V was pared by 2 bases and J by 4 bases, with 18 bases between. The CDR3 extends over 16 amino acids. The CDR3 loop reads CASSLTDPRKKYEQYF. In DNA form, the CDR3 reads TGTGCCAGCAGTTTAACGGACCCCAGGAAGAAATACGAGCAGTACTTC.

This rearrangement joins TRBV12-5 to TRBJ2-1; D ambiguous. Germline V gives CDR1 LGHNT, CDR2 FRNRAP. V was cut by 0 bases and J by 10 bases, with 13 bases left in between. The CDR3 has 14 amino acids. The CDR3 loop reads CASGLVPNEEEQFF. The CDR3 DNA follows: TGTGCTAGTGGTTTGGTACCGAACGAGGAGGAGCAGTTCTTC.